Below are 26 T cell receptor beta chains sequenced from a single sample in a study of memory CD4+ T cells and cytomegalovirus serostatus. The sort gate was single viable CD3+CD4+CD8-CD45RO+ cells for memory CD4+ T cells. The assay was immunoSEQ multiplex PCR, and TCRdb's table has in-frame clones only and misses some. Of 35,000 to 55,000 clones in the sample, around 76% are singletons; the top ten hold roughly 2%. The sequenced sample consisted of memory CD4+ T cells from blood. The receptors here all came from an adult in good health and CMV-seronegative.

DNA of the CDR3: TGTGCCAGCAGCGTAGGAGTGGGAGAGACCCAGTACTTC. Translating gives CASSVGVGETQYF. The chain carries TRBV9 and TRBJ2-5, with D hard to call. The CDR3 spans 13 residues. Germline V gene sequence: CDR1 SGDLS, CDR2 YYNGEE. Trimming stripped 0 bases from V and 4 bases from J, with 7 bases between.

V usage is TRBV19 and J usage is TRBJ1-1; 7 bases agree with TRBD1. The CDR3 is made up of 19 amino acids. The trim removed 7 bases at V and 0 bases at J, leaving 20 bases unmatched. Germline CDR1 and CDR2: LNHDA and SQIVND (reference sequence). The CDR3: CASTRHRRQGVLMNTEAFF. The CDR3 nucleotides are TGTGCCAGTACCCGACACCGGAGGCAGGGGGTCTTGATGAACACTGAAGCTTTCTTT. Supplemented by reference TRBV19 and TRBJ1-1, the full variable domain reads DGGITQSPKYLFRKEGQNVTLSCEQNLNHDAMYWYRQDPGQGLRLIYYSQIVNDFQKGDIAEGYSVSREKKESFPLTVTSAQKNPTAFYLCASTRHRRQGVLMNTEAFFGQGTRLTVV.

V and J are TRBV19 and TRBJ2-7; no firm D call. This CDR3 is built from 13 residues. The V end was cut by 4 bases, the J end by 3 bases, with 10 bases between. From germline, CDR1 is LNHDA and CDR2 SQIVND (reference sequence). This CDR3 reads CASSRTDGYEQYF. The CDR3 coding sequence is TGTGCCAGTAGTAGAACGGACGGCTACGAGCAGTACTTC.

The genes are TRBV7-9 and TRBJ2-1; 14 positions agree with TRBD2. Germline CDR1 is SEHNR and CDR2 is FQNEAQ (reference sequence). The CDR3 spans 17 residues. Trimming took 5 bases from V and 0 from J; bases not matched to a gene: 3. CDR3 amino acids: CASSRTSGGSSYNEQFF. For the CDR3, the DNA is TGTGCCAGCAGCAGGACTAGCGGGGGGTCCTCCTACAATGAGCAGTTCTTC.

The chain carries TRBV7-2 and TRBJ2-3; no reliable D call. Germline V gene sequence: CDR1 SGHTA, CDR2 FQGNSA. The CDR3 is made up of 14 amino acids. The V gene lost 5 bases and the J gene lost 4 bases, with 13 bases spanning the gap. CDR3 in DNA: TGTGCCAGCAGCCAACTCCCCCCCCCAGATACGCAGTATTTT. Its protein is CASSQLPPPDTQYF. The complete variable domain, with remaining parts taken from reference TRBV7-2 and TRBJ2-3, reads GAGVSQSPSNKVTEKGKDVELRCDPISGHTALYWYRQSLGQGLEFLIYFQGNSAPDKSGLPSDRFSAERTGGSVSTLTIQRTQQEDSAVYLCASSQLPPPDTQYFGPGTRLTVL.

CDR3 region: CAIKAGEANTEAFF. The CDR3 DNA follows: TGTGCCATCAAGGCAGGGGAGGCGAACACTGAAGCTTTCTTT. The chain uses TRBV10-3 and TRBJ1-1; a possible D gene is TRBD1 (6 bases). The V end was cut by 7 bases, the J end by 1 base, with 13 bases between. The CDR3 loop spans 14 amino acids. Germline values: CDR1 ENHRY, CDR2 SYGVKD.

The rearrangement uses TRBV6-4 and TRBJ2-3, with 12 bases that match TRBD2. The germline V gene encodes CDR1 MRHNA and CDR2 SNTAGT. With V trimmed by 5 bases and J by 2 bases, 5 bases remained unmatched. This CDR3 has 16 amino acids. CDR3 residues: CASSPTSGGPTDTQYF. The DNA of the CDR3 is TGTGCCAGCAGTCCCACTAGCGGGGGGCCCACAGATACGCAGTATTTT.

This chain links TRBV6-5 with TRBJ2-5, with 7 bases that match TRBD2. CDR1 is MNHEY and CDR2 is SVGAGI in the germline V gene. Trimming at V came to 2 bases and at J to 4 bases, leaving 7 bases not matched to a gene. The CDR3 covers 15 residues. The DNA for the CDR3 is TGTGCCAGCAGTTACGGGGGGGTGGAAGGAGAGACCCAGTACTTC. Its translation is CASSYGGVEGETQYF.

V gene TRBV29-1 combines with J gene TRBJ1-2, with D unclear. Trimming removed 5 bases from V and 0 bases from J, with 4 bases in between. CDR1 SQVTM and CDR2 ANQGSEA come from the germline V gene. The CDR3 is 11 amino acids. CDR3 nucleotide sequence: TGCAGCGTTCAGGCTAACTATGGCTACACCTTC. As protein: CSVQANYGYTF.

This clone was detected only a few times. This chain uses TRBV19 with TRBJ2-2; maybe TRBD2 (5 bases). The ends were cut back, 6 bases at V and 0 bases at J, with 23 bases in the middle. Germline assignment: CDR1 LNHDA and CDR2 SQIVND (reference sequence). This CDR3 comprises 19 residues. The CDR3, as DNA: TGTGCCAGTAGCCGCGGGCGGACTGGAAACTTCCCGAACACCGGGGAGCTGTTTTTT. It yields the protein CASSRGRTGNFPNTGELFF. Variable domain in full (rest from reference TRBV19 and TRBJ2-2): DGGITQSPKYLFRKEGQNVTLSCEQNLNHDAMYWYRQDPGQGLRLIYYSQIVNDFQKGDIAEGYSVSREKKESFPLTVTSAQKNPTAFYLCASSRGRTGNFPNTGELFFGEGSRLTVL.

J is TRBJ1-1 and V is TRBV11-3, with unresolved D. V was trimmed by 0 bases and J by 0 bases, leaving 8 bases between them. The CDR3 is 15 amino acids. Germline V gene sequence: CDR1 SGHNT, CDR2 YENEEA. CDR3 coding DNA: TGTGCCAGCAGCTTAGATTTCGGGATGAACACTGAAGCTTTCTTT. This sequence encodes CASSLDFGMNTEAFF.

V gene TRBV18 combines with J gene TRBJ1-1; weak D call: TRBD1 (5 bases). The CDR3 consists of 16 residues. The V gene lost 0 bases and the J gene lost 4 bases, with 15 bases spanning the gap. Germline V gene lookup returns CDR1 KGHSH and CDR2 LQKENI. Here the CDR3 reads CASSPPGKGEGTEAFF. CDR3 coding DNA: TGTGCCAGCTCACCACCGGGAAAAGGGGAGGGCACTGAAGCTTTCTTT.

This clone has just a few counts. The V gene is TRBV4-1, the J gene TRBJ1-1; weak D call: TRBD1 (5 bases). V lost 6 bases to trimming and J lost 3 bases, with 20 bases between them. The CDR3 loop spans 16 amino acids. Germline V gene lookup returns CDR1 MGHRA and CDR2 YSYEKL. The CDR3 loop is CASRRGASGRYTEAFF. CDR3 bases: TGCGCCAGCAGAAGGGGTGCTTCAGGACGGTACACTGAAGCTTTCTTT.

The chain is built from TRBV2 and TRBJ2-1; TRBD2 matches at 12 bases. The CDR3 covers 15 residues. V was pared by 4 bases and J by 4 bases, with 2 bases of the junction left unmatched. CDR1 SNHLY and CDR2 FYNNEI come from the germline V gene. The CDR3 is CASSAGTSGYNEQFF. In nucleotides, the CDR3 is TGTGCCAGCAGTGCCGGGACTAGCGGGTACAATGAGCAGTTCTTC. Variable domain in full (rest from reference TRBV2 and TRBJ2-1): EPEVTQTPSHQVTQMGQEVILRCVPISNHLYFYWYRQILGQKVEFLVSFYNNEISEKSEIFDDQFSVERPDGSNFTLKIRSTKLEDSAMYFCASSAGTSGYNEQFFGPGTRLTVL.

The chain joins TRBV6-6 to TRBJ2-7; TRBD1 matches at 7 bases. The CDR3 totals 14 residues. The germline gives CDR1 MNHNY, CDR2 SVGAGI (reference sequence). The V and J ends lost 7 bases and 0 bases, in that order; junction bases with no gene match: 6. CDR3 bases: TGTGCCAGCAACCCGGGACAGAGCTCCTACGAGCAGTACTTC. This encodes CASNPGQSSYEQYF.

The rearrangement uses TRBV18 and TRBJ2-7; the match to TRBD1 covers 10 bases. V gave up 3 bases and J gave up 2 bases; unmatched junction bases: 1. The length of the CDR3 is 14 residues. CDR1 is KGHSH and CDR2 is LQKENI in the germline V gene. The CDR3 spells CASSPGQGAYEQYF. The CDR3 DNA reads as TGTGCCAGCTCACCTGGACAGGGGGCCTACGAGCAGTACTTC.

The chain carries TRBV9 and TRBJ1-4; D remains ambiguous. The V gene lost 1 base and the J gene lost 3 bases, with 16 bases spanning the gap. Germline V gene data show CDR1 as SGDLS and CDR2 as YYNGEE. The CDR3 has 17 residues. CDR3 DNA: TGTGCCAGCAGCGTATCGGGGAGCTCGTGGGCTAATGAAAAACTGTTTTTT. Its protein product is CASSVSGSSWANEKLFF.

V and J are TRBV6-1 and TRBJ1-2; D is undetermined. Germline assignment: CDR1 MNHNS and CDR2 SASEGT. The V gene lost 1 base and the J gene lost 5 bases, with 11 bases spanning the gap. This CDR3 contains 14 residues. In nucleotides, the CDR3 is TGTGCCAGCAGTGAAGGAGGGAGAACGTATGGCTACACCTTC. Translating gives CASSEGGRTYGYTF.

J is TRBJ2-7 and V is TRBV28; D possibly matches TRBD1 or TRBD2 (5 bases each). Germline values: CDR1 MDHEN, CDR2 SYDVKM. V was clipped by 7 bases and J by 2 bases, with 18 bases between them. The CDR3 is 15 residues long. CDR3 coding DNA: TGTGCCAGCATCCTTTATACGGGGACGACCTACGAGCAGTACTTC. It yields the protein CASILYTGTTYEQYF. The full variable domain, with the rest looked up from reference TRBV28 and TRBJ2-7, is DVKVTQSSRYLVKRTGEKVFLECVQDMDHENMFWYRQDPGLGLRLIYFSYDVKMKEKGDIPEGYSVSREKKERFSLILESASTNQTSMYLCASILYTGTTYEQYFGPGTRLTVT.

This clone was counted a few times. The V call is TRBV9, the J call TRBJ1-1; weak D call: TRBD1 (6 bases). Deletions cut 0 bases from V and 1 base from J, with 7 bases between. CDR1 and CDR2 (germline): SGDLS, YYNGEE. The CDR3 totals 14 residues. In DNA, the CDR3 is TGTGCCAGCAGCGTAGCGGGACAGAACACTGAAGCTTTCTTT. This codes for CASSVAGQNTEAFF. Based on the CDR3 plus reference TRBV9 and TRBJ1-1, the full variable domain is DSGVTQTPKHLITATGQRVTLRCSPRSGDLSVYWYQQSLDQGLQFLIQYYNGEERAKGNILERFSAQQFPDLHSELNLSSLELGDSALYFCASSVAGQNTEAFFGQGTRLTVV.

The chain uses TRBV5-4 and TRBJ1-1; TRBD1 matches at 9 bases. The length of the CDR3 is 15 residues. The germline V gene encodes CDR1 SGHNT and CDR2 YYREEE (reference sequence). The junction had 9 bases not matched to a gene; V was cut back by 4 bases and J by 5 bases. The CDR3 DNA is TGTGCCAGCAGCCAAAACAGGGGGCATGGGACTGAAGCTTTCTTT. Its translation is CASSQNRGHGTEAFF. Combining the CDR3 with reference TRBV5-4 and TRBJ1-1 gives the whole variable domain ETGVTQSPTHLIKTRGQQVTLRCSSQSGHNTVSWYQQALGQGPQFIFQYYREEENGRGNFPPRFSGLQFPNYSSELNVNALELDDSALYLCASSQNRGHGTEAFFGQGTRLTVV.

For this clone: The same CDR3 can be traced to other DNA sequences in this sample. V usage is TRBV29-1 and J usage is TRBJ2-5; D may be TRBD1 or TRBD2 (5 bases each). The V end was cut by 6 bases, the J end by 4 bases, with 12 bases between. The CDR3 loop spans 12 amino acids. CDR1 is SQVTM and CDR2 is ANQGSEA in the germline V gene. The CDR3 sequence is CSVGDGGETQYF. CDR3 sequence (DNA): TGCAGCGTGGGCGATGGGGGAGAGACCCAGTACTTC.

The V gene is TRBV7-6, the J gene TRBJ1-5; D not resolved. CDR1 is SGHVS and CDR2 is FNYEAQ in the germline V gene. Trimming removed 5 bases at V and 5 bases at J, with 16 bases between. This CDR3 has 15 amino acids. CDR3 sequence reads: CASSPRPGKDQPQHF. The CDR3 nucleotides read TGTGCCAGCAGCCCTCGGCCCGGAAAGGATCAGCCCCAGCATTTT.

Concerning this clone itself: One end of the junction fails to match germline, which may point to a read error. J is TRBJ2-1 and V is TRBV7-8; D perhaps matches TRBD1 (6 bases). The CDR3 loop spans 18 amino acids. Germline CDR1 is SGHVS and CDR2 is FQNEAQ. The CDR3: CASRLGWGPSRNHNEQFF. CDR3 DNA: TGTGCCAGCAGGTTAGGGTGGGGGCCTAGCCGGAATCACAATGAGCAGTTCTTC.

The chain is built from TRBV11-2 and TRBJ2-5, with D possibly called TRBD1 or TRBD2 (5 bases each). This CDR3 region has 14 residues. Trimming took 4 bases from V and 1 from J, leaving 10 bases between them. Per the germline V gene, CDR1 is SGHAT and CDR2 is FQNNGV. This CDR3 is CASSSGAAQETQYF. The CDR3 region has the DNA TGTGCCAGCAGCTCCGGGGCGGCCCAAGAGACCCAGTACTTC.

The sample holds a few counts of this clone. CDR3 sequence (DNA): TGTGCCAGCAGTGGGGGGGGTGACGAGCAGTACTTC. As protein: CASSGGGDEQYF. V gene TRBV6-1 combines with J gene TRBJ2-7, with 7 bases lining up with TRBD2. The CDR3 loop spans 12 amino acids. After removal of 4 bases from V and 5 bases from J, the junction contained 2 bases not matched to a gene. Looked up from germline, CDR1 is MNHNS and CDR2 is SASEGT.